This TCR beta chain was recovered during a study of blood T cell repertoires in COVID-19. Study overall: Spain, Italy and the United States supplied samples that represented acute and convalescent COVID-19. PBMCs, B-cell-depleted T cells, or T cells provided the cDNA or gDNA that made up the material.

Authors' data handling: Amplification of reference gene primers provided the estimated nucleated cell counts. Some clones are missing from TCRdb's copy, which holds only in-frame ones; the method was immunoSEQ multiplex PCR. The D gene and trimming were derived from the DNA, and the V and J assignments and clone size from that table. The data contain 75,000 or so clones, approximately 82% of them singletons. Germline assignment: CDR1 MNHEY and CDR2 SVGEGT. V was clipped by 4 bases and J by 5 bases; unmatched bases: 10. This CDR3 spans 16 amino acids. V usage is TRBV6-2 or TRBV6-3 and J usage is TRBJ2-5; 10 bases fit TRBD2. The sequence derives from a man aged 60-69 years with acute or convalescent COVID-19. The specimen sequenced was peripheral blood. CDR3 sequence reads: CASSSYSGGAEETQYF. CDR3 nucleotide sequence: TGTGCCAGCAGTTCTTACAGCGGGGGGGCCGAGGAGACCCAGTACTTC.